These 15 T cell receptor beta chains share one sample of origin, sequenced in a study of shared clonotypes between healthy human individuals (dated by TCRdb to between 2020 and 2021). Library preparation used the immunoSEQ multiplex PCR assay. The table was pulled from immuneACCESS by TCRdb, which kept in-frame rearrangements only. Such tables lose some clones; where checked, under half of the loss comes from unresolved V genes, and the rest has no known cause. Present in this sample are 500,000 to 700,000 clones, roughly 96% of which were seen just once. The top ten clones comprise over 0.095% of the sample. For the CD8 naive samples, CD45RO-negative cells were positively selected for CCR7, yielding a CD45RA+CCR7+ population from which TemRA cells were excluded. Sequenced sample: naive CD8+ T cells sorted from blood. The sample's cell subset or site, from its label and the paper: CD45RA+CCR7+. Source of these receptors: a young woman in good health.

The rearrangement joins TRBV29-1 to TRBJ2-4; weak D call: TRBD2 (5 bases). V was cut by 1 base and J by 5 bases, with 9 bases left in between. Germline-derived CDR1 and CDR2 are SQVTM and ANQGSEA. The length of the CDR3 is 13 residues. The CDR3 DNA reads TGCAGCGTTGAAGGAGGGCCCCAAAACATTCAGTACTTC. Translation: CSVEGGPQNIQYF.

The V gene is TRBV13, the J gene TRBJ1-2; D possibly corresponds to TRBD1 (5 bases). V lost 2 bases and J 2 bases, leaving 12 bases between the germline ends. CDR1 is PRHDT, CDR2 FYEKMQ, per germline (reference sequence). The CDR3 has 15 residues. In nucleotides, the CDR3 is TGTGCCAGCAGCTTATCCAGGGAGGCAAACTATGGCTACACCTTC. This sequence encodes CASSLSREANYGYTF.

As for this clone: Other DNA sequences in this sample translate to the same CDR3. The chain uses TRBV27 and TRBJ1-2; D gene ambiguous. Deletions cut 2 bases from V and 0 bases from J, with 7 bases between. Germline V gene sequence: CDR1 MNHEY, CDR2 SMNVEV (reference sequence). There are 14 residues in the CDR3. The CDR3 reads CASSLTGANYGYTF. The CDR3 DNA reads TGTGCCAGCAGTTTAACGGGAGCTAACTATGGCTACACCTTC.

The CDR3 sequence: CASSQITSGTYEQYF. The CDR3, as DNA: TGCGCCAGCAGCCAAATCACTAGCGGGACCTACGAGCAGTACTTC. V usage is TRBV4-1 and J usage is TRBJ2-7; TRBD2 aligns across 10 bases. The CDR3 runs to 15 residues. CDR1 and CDR2 from the germline V gene are MGHRA and YSYEKL. J lost 2 bases, V lost 2 bases, and 3 bases had no gene match.

The CDR3 here is CASSIASTNEKLFF. CDR3 DNA: TGTGCCAGTAGTATAGCGTCAACTAATGAAAAACTGTTTTTT. The V gene is TRBV19, the J gene TRBJ1-4; D remains ambiguous. The CDR3 covers 14 residues. The germline V gene encodes CDR1 LNHDA and CDR2 SQIVND (reference sequence). V was pared by 1 base and J by 0 bases, with 3 bases between.

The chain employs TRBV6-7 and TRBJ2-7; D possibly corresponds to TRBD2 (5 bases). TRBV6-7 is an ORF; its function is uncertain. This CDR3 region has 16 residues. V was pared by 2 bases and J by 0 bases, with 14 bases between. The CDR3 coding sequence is TGTGCCAGCAGTTACCCGGCGAGGGAAAGCTCCTACGAGCAGTACTTC. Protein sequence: CASSYPARESSYEQYF.

Here the CDR3 reads CASSPASTSGNEQFF. DNA of the CDR3: TGTGCCAGCAGCCCCGCCAGTACTAGCGGGAACGAGCAGTTCTTC. The rearrangement uses TRBV7-7 and TRBJ2-1; 10 positions match TRBD2. Losses at the gene ends were 5 bases for V and 10 bases for J; bases not matched to a gene: 11. Germline V gene data show CDR1 as SSHAT and CDR2 as FNYEAQ (reference sequence). CDR3 length: 15 residues.

The CDR3 DNA follows: TGTGCCAGCGGGGGTCCGGGGGACGAGAACAATGAGCAGTTCTTC. Protein product: CASGGPGDENNEQFF. This sequence joins TRBV6-5 and TRBJ2-1; tentative D call: TRBD2 (6 bases). The germline V and J ends were trimmed by 8 bases and 5 bases, with 19 bases remaining between them. This CDR3 has 15 residues. CDR1 is MNHEY, CDR2 SVGAGI, per germline.

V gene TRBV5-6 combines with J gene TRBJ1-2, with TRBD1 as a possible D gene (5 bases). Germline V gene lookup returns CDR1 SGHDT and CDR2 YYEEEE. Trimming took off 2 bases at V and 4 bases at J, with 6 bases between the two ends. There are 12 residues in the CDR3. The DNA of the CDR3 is TGTGCCAGCAGCTTACAGGCCTATGGCTACACCTTC. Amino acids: CASSLQAYGYTF.

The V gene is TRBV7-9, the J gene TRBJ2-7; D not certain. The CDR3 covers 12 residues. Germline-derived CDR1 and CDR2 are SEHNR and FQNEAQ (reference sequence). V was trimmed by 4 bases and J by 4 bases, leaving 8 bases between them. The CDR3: CASSSTYYEQYF. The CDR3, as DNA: TGTGCCAGCAGCTCGACCTATTACGAGCAGTACTTC.

Here the CDR3 reads CAISDRTYYEQYF. The CDR3 DNA follows: TGTGCCATCAGTGATAGGACATACTACGAGCAGTACTTC. This chain joins TRBV10-3 and TRBJ2-7; TRBD1 is a possible D gene (5 bases). The CDR3 runs 13 residues. Per the germline V gene, CDR1 is ENHRY and CDR2 is SYGVKD. V was trimmed by 3 bases and J by 3 bases, leaving 9 bases between them.

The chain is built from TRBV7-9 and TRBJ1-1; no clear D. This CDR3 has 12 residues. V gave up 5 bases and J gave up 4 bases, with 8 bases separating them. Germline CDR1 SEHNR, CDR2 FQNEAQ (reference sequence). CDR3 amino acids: CASSRPLTEAFF. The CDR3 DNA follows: TGTGCCAGCAGCCGACCCCTCACTGAAGCTTTCTTT.

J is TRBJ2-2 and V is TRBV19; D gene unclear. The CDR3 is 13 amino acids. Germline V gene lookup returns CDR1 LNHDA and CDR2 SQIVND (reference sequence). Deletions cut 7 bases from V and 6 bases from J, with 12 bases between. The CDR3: CASTHPYSGELFF. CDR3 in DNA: TGTGCCAGTACCCACCCATACTCCGGGGAGCTGTTTTTT.

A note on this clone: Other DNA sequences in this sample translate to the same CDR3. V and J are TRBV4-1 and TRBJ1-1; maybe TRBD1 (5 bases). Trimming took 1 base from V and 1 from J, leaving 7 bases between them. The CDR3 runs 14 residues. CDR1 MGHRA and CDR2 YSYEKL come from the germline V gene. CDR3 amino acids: CASSQVGGNTEAFF. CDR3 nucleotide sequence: TGCGCCAGCAGCCAAGTGGGGGGGAACACTGAAGCTTTCTTT.

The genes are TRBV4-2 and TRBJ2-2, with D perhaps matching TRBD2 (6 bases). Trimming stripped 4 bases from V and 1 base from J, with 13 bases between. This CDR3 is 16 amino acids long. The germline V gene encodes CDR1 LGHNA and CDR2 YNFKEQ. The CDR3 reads CASSPLLGGNTGELFF. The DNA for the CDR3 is TGTGCCAGCAGCCCTCTTCTGGGGGGGAACACCGGGGAGCTGTTTTTT.